This passage covers 19 T cell receptor beta chains from one sample sequenced in a study of cytomegalovirus exposure and HLA in healthy donors. The PCR contained 60 Vbeta and 13 Jbeta primers. Using immunoSEQ multiplex PCR, the repertoire was profiled, and TCRdb retains in-frame clones only, with some absent. The data contain some 83,000 clones, 70% to 75% of them seen just once; the ten biggest clones take up about 4.2%. The sequenced material came from PBMCs. The receptors were sampled from a man in his sixties in good health and CMV-seronegative.

This chain links TRBV5-1 with TRBJ2-3; D is undetermined. The CDR3 loop spans 14 amino acids. V gave up 3 bases and J gave up 10 bases, with 18 bases separating them. Germline CDR1 is SGHRS and CDR2 is YFSETQ. The CDR3 reads CASSSGLVENPQYF. The CDR3 DNA reads as TGCGCCAGCAGCTCAGGTTTAGTTGAGAATCCGCAGTATTTT.

This chain connects TRBV6-1 to TRBJ1-1; no firm D call. From germline, CDR1 is MNHNS and CDR2 SASEGT. CDR3 length equals 13 residues. Trimming removed 0 bases at V and 3 bases at J, with 5 bases between. CDR3 DNA: TGTGCCAGCAGTGAAGCAGCGGACACTGAAGCTTTCTTT. As protein: CASSEAADTEAFF.

The gene calls are TRBV9 and TRBJ1-1, with D possibly TRBD1 on 5 matching bases. CDR1 SGDLS and CDR2 YYNGEE come from the germline V gene. This CDR3 contains 16 residues. Trimming shortened V by 3 bases and J by 3 bases, and 18 bases separated the two germline ends. The CDR3 sequence: CASSARLAIGDTEAFF. The CDR3 DNA follows: TGTGCCAGCAGCGCCCGACTCGCCATAGGGGACACTGAAGCTTTCTTT. The complete variable domain, with remaining parts taken from reference TRBV9 and TRBJ1-1, reads DSGVTQTPKHLITATGQRVTLRCSPRSGDLSVYWYQQSLDQGLQFLIQYYNGEERAKGNILERFSAQQFPDLHSELNLSSLELGDSALYFCASSARLAIGDTEAFFGQGTRLTVV.

This chain connects TRBV13 to TRBJ2-3; 12 bases map to TRBD1. The germline V gene encodes CDR1 PRHDT and CDR2 FYEKMQ (reference sequence). This CDR3 has 15 amino acids. Trimming at V came to 3 bases and at J to 7 bases, leaving 5 bases not matched to a gene. For the CDR3, the DNA is TGTGCCAGCAGCTTGGGGACAGGGGGCTCAAATACGCAGTATTTT. Amino acids: CASSLGTGGSNTQYF.

The chain employs TRBV27 and TRBJ2-3; D might be TRBD2 (6 bases). This CDR3 comprises 15 residues. In germline, CDR1 is MNHEY, CDR2 SMNVEV (reference sequence). V gave up 7 bases and J gave up 1 base, with 15 bases separating them. The CDR3, as DNA: TGTGCCAGCACCCTGGACCCGGGGGGCACAGATACGCAGTATTTT. This codes for CASTLDPGGTDTQYF.

The chain has TRBV2 and TRBJ2-2; 14 bases match TRBD2. V lost 3 bases to trimming and J lost 13 bases; unmatched junction nucleotides: 4. This CDR3 has 14 amino acids. CDR1 SNHLY and CDR2 FYNNEI come from the germline V gene. Here the CDR3 reads CASSEGLAGDGLFF. CDR3 in DNA: TGTGCCAGCAGTGAGGGACTAGCGGGGGACGGGCTGTTTTTT.

The chain joins TRBV6-1 to TRBJ1-4; tentative D call: TRBD1 (6 bases). The CDR3 contains 15 residues. V dropped 6 bases and J dropped 7 bases, with 18 bases sitting between them. Germline V gene lookup returns CDR1 MNHNS and CDR2 SASEGT. This CDR3 reads CASRESQGVSEKLFF. CDR3 sequence (DNA): TGTGCCAGCAGAGAGTCACAGGGAGTAAGTGAAAAACTGTTTTTT.

The genes are TRBV9 and TRBJ2-1; D possibly corresponds to TRBD1 (6 bases). The CDR3 is 15 residues long. Looked up from germline, CDR1 is SGDLS and CDR2 is YYNGEE. Trimming cost V 3 bases and J 5 bases, with 15 bases left between them. The CDR3 nucleotides are TGTGCCAGCAGCGGCTGGAGAGGGGGAGACAATGAGCAGTTCTTC. Protein sequence: CASSGWRGGDNEQFF. Looking up the rest from reference TRBV9 and TRBJ2-1 gives the full variable domain: DSGVTQTPKHLITATGQRVTLRCSPRSGDLSVYWYQQSLDQGLQFLIQYYNGEERAKGNILERFSAQQFPDLHSELNLSSLELGDSALYFCASSGWRGGDNEQFFGPGTRLTVL.

The V and J genes are TRBV2 and TRBJ1-4; maybe TRBD1 (6 bases). Trimming shortened V by 7 bases and J by 3 bases, and 12 bases separated the two germline ends. CDR1 and CDR2 (germline): SNHLY, FYNNEI. This CDR3 region has 14 residues. The CDR3 loop reads CASTNGTPNEKLFF. CDR3 nucleotides: TGTGCCAGCACCAACGGGACACCTAATGAAAAACTGTTTTTT.

This clone was counted only a few times. This chain links TRBV9 with TRBJ2-3; 7 nucleotides agree with TRBD1. Germline trimming cut 1 base from V and 4 bases from J; bases unmatched to any gene: 3. Germline V gene lookup returns CDR1 SGDLS and CDR2 YYNGEE. The CDR3 consists of 14 residues. CDR3 sequence (DNA): TGTGCCAGCAGCGTATGGGACAGACCAGATACGCAGTATTTT. This gives the protein CASSVWDRPDTQYF.

The chain combines TRBV9 with TRBJ2-7, with unresolved D. Trimming removed 0 bases at V and 1 base at J, with 5 bases between. The CDR3 has 13 amino acids. CDR1 SGDLS and CDR2 YYNGEE come from the germline V gene. Here the CDR3 DNA reads TGTGCCAGCAGCGTAGGTCCTTCCTACGAGCAGTACTTC. Translation gives CASSVGPSYEQYF.

The chain combines TRBV21-1 with TRBJ1-5. TRBV21-1 is classified as a pseudogene. This CDR3 has 14 amino acids. The CDR3 nucleotides read TGTGCCAGCATCCCGTTGGGGGGACGTCAGCCCCAGCATTTT. It codes for CASIPLGGRQPQHF.

The V gene is TRBV21-1, the J gene TRBJ2-7; the listed D gene, TRBD2, was not tested against the DNA. TRBV21-1 is a known pseudogene. The CDR3 is 16 residues long. DNA for the CDR3: TGTGCCAGCAAGTCCCCGCTAGCGGGGGGGCGCTACGAGCAGTACTTC. Translation: CASKSPLAGGRYEQYF.

Here the CDR3 reads CASSLGASTAPNTEAFF. The CDR3 DNA follows: TGCGCCAGCAGCTTGGGTGCATCCACTGCCCCGAACACTGAAGCTTTCTTT. The chain has TRBV5-1 and TRBJ1-1; D remains unclear. V lost 0 bases and J lost 1, with 16 bases in between. This CDR3 has 17 residues. Germline values: CDR1 SGHRS, CDR2 YFSETQ.

The chain has TRBV12-2 and TRBJ1-6. TRBV12-2 is a pseudogene locus. The CDR3 loop spans 14 amino acids. The DNA of the CDR3 is TGTGCAAGTCGCTCCGGGCGAGCGGGTTCACCCCTCCACTTT. Translating it yields CASRSGRAGSPLHF.

V is TRBV7-3 and J is TRBJ2-5; 9 positions agree with TRBD2. Germline CDR1 and CDR2: SGHTA and FQGTGA. V shed 5 bases and J 5 bases; nucleotides not matched to a gene: 9. CDR3 size: 15 residues. The DNA for the CDR3 is TGTGCCAGCAGCCCAGTAGCGGGGGCCTGGGAGACCCAGTACTTC. Residues: CASSPVAGAWETQYF.

This chain connects TRBV5-1 to TRBJ2-3, with TRBD2 identical over 11 bases. CDR3 length: 16 amino acids. The germline gives CDR1 SGHRS, CDR2 YFSETQ. The V gene end was trimmed by 4 bases and the J gene end by 2 bases; junction bases not matched to a gene: 6. Here the CDR3 reads CASSLTSGAFTDTQYF. For the CDR3, the DNA is TGCGCCAGCAGCCTGACTAGCGGGGCGTTCACAGATACGCAGTATTTT. The full variable domain, completed using reference TRBV5-1 and TRBJ2-3, is KAGVTQTPRYLIKTRGQQVTLSCSPISGHRSVSWYQQTPGQGLQFLFEYFSETQRNKGNFPGRFSGRQFSNSRSEMNVSTLELGDSALYLCASSLTSGAFTDTQYFGPGTRLTVL.

CDR3 protein: CASSVGQGGVGVNTEAFF. CDR3 coding DNA: TGTGCCAGCAGCGTAGGACAGGGAGGTGTGGGGGTGAACACTGAAGCTTTCTTT. The rearrangement uses TRBV9 and TRBJ1-1; 7 positions agree with TRBD1. The CDR3 extends over 18 amino acids. The germline gives CDR1 SGDLS, CDR2 YYNGEE. V dropped 0 bases and J dropped 0; count of bases not matched to a gene: 11.

This clone was picked up a small number of times. The chain employs TRBV4-1 and TRBJ1-3, with D unclear. CDR3 length equals 17 residues. CDR1 MGHRA and CDR2 YSYEKL come from the germline V gene. Trimming stripped 1 base from V and 0 bases from J, with 13 bases between. The chain's CDR3 is CASSQGNLRDSGNTIYF. DNA of the CDR3: TGCGCCAGCAGCCAAGGTAACCTTCGGGACTCTGGAAACACCATATATTTT.